This TCR beta chain came from a study of siplizumab effects on memory and regulatory T cells. The V gene's germline CDR1 is MNHNY and CDR2 SVGAGI (reference sequence). CDR3 size: 12 residues. Trimming removed 2 bases from V and 5 bases from J, with 7 bases in between. Study-wide points: Memory T cells appeared less diverse than naive cells, which seemed to contribute substantially to alloresponse.

Comments on this clone: Its matching antigen is unknown.

Per sample, approximately 100,000 TCR templates were assayed. The protocol was immunoSEQ multiplex PCR, while the TCRdb copy is restricted to in-frame clones and leaves out a portion. The sample yields around 86,000 clones, around 94% seen once. The chain links TRBV6-6 to TRBJ2-7; no firm D call. This sequence originates from a human donor in good health. The specimen sequenced was non-Treg CD4+ T cells sorted from blood. The CDR3 protein is CASSYPNHEQYF. CDR3 nucleotides: TGTGCCAGCAGTTACCCAAACCACGAGCAGTACTTC.